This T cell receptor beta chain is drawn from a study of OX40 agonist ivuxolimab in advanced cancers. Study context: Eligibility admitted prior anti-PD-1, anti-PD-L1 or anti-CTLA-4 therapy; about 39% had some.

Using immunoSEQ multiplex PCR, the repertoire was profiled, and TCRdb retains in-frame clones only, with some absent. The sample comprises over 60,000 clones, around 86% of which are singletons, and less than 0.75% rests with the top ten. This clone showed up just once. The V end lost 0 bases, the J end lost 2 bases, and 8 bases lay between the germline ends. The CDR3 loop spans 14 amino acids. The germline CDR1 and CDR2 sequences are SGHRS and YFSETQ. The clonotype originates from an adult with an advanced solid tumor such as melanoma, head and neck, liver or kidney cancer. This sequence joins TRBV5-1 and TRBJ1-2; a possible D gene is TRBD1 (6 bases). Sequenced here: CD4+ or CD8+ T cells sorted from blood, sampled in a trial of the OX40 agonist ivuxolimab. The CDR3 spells CASSLGGPNYGYTF. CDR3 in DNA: TGCGCCAGCAGCTTGGGGGGGCCCAACTATGGCTACACCTTC.